A selection of T cell receptor beta chains follows, all from one sample in a study of monozygotic twins with inflammatory bowel disease. TCRdb reanalyzed the 5' RACE reads, giving one entry per CDR3 protein sequence and no DNA. The listing records 170,000 or so distinct CDR3 sequences. Material for sequencing was blood. Receptors were obtained from a human donor with ulcerative colitis or Crohn's disease, or a healthy co-twin of an affected twin (not recorded which). Both conserved end residues are part of each CDR3. Each record gives: V gene, J gene, CDR3 protein.

>TRBV6-2/TRBV6-3|TRBJ1-5
CASSAGQAINQPQHF
>TRBV20-1|TRBJ1-2
CSARDRRVLYGYTF
>TRBV20-1|TRBJ2-3
CSARRAGRTDTQYF
>TRBV5-4|TRBJ2-2
CASSYRGQGGELFF
>TRBV7-8|TRBJ2-7
CASSSPSGSAYEQYF
>TRBV30|TRBJ2-4
CAWSGQAKNIQYF
>TRBV11-2|TRBJ2-1
CASSSPGLAINEQFF
>TRBV19|TRBJ2-7
CASSPGTVNEQYF
>TRBV2|TRBJ1-5
CASSVLAGEGNQPQHF
>TRBV12-3/TRBV12-4|TRBJ1-1
CASTDGQGLYRNEAFF
>TRBV20-1|TRBJ2-7
CSAPGSGGLNYEQYF
>TRBV6-1|TRBJ2-4
CASSEERAQSGIKNIQYF
>TRBV7-9|TRBJ2-2
CATNRVTGELFF
>TRBV3-1|TRBJ1-3
CASRGNSGNTIYF
>TRBV7-9|TRBJ2-1
CASSTGRIAYNEQFF
>TRBV19|TRBJ1-2
CASQQGGKRYANYGYTF
>TRBV20-1|TRBJ2-2
CSGTDSSVVGELFF
>TRBV11-2|TRBJ2-7
CASSVGPPGLGNPYEQYF
>TRBV3-1|TRBJ2-7
CASSQELSGRVEQYF
>TRBV4-1|TRBJ2-5
CASSSSDRVRGTQYF
>TRBV10-3|TRBJ2-1
CAISASTSGRPPGEQFF
>TRBV29-1|TRBJ1-1
CSVRQGDTEAFF
>TRBV6-1|TRBJ2-3
CASIVNRADTQYF
>TRBV28|TRBJ2-2
CASSLGLSSRELFF
>TRBV29-1|TRBJ2-2
CSVLGRGSTGELFF
>TRBV2|TRBJ1-1
CASTGYNVRGMNTEAFF
>TRBV30|TRBJ2-1
CAWTFLGTSGSNEQFF
>TRBV10-1|TRBJ2-7
CASRTSPSEQYF
>TRBV5-1|TRBJ1-2
CASSLDVSGYTF
>TRBV27|TRBJ2-2
CASSFSAPGELFF